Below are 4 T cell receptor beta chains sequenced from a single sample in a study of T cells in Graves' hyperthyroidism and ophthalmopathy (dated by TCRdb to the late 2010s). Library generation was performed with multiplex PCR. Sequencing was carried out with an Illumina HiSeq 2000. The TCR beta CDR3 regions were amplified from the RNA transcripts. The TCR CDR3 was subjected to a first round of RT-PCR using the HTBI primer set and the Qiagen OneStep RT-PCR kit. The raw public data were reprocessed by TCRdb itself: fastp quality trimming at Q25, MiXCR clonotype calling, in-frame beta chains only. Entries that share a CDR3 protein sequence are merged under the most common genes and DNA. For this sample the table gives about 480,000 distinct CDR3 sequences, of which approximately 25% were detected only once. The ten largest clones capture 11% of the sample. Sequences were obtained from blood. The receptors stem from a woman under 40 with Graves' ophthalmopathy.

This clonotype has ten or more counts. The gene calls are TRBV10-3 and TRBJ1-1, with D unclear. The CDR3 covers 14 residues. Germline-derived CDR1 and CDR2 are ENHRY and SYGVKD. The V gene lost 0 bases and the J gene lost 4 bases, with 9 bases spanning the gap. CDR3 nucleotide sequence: TGTGCCATCAGTGAGTCGGCAGGAGCCACTGAAGCTTTCTTT. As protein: CAISESAGATEAFF.

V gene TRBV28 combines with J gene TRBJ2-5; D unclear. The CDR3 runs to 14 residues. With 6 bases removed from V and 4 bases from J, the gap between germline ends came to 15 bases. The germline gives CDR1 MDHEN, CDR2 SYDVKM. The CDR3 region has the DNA TGTGCCAGCAGGGGTTTGGCCCCCCTAGAGACCCAGTACTTC. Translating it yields CASRGLAPLETQYF.

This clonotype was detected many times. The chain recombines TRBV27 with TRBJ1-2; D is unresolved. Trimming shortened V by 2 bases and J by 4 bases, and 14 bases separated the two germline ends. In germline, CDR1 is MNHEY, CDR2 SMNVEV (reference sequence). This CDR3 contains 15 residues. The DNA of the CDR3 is TGTGCCAGCAGTTTAGTCGCCGGAGGCTCCTATGGCTACACCTTC. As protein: CASSLVAGGSYGYTF.

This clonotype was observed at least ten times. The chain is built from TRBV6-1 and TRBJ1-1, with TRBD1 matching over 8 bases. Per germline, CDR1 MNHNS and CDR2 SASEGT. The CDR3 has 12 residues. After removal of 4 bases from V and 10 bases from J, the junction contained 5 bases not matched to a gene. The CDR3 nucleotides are TGTGCCAGCAGTGTCCAGGGGGCGGTAGCTTTCTTT. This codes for CASSVQGAVAFF.